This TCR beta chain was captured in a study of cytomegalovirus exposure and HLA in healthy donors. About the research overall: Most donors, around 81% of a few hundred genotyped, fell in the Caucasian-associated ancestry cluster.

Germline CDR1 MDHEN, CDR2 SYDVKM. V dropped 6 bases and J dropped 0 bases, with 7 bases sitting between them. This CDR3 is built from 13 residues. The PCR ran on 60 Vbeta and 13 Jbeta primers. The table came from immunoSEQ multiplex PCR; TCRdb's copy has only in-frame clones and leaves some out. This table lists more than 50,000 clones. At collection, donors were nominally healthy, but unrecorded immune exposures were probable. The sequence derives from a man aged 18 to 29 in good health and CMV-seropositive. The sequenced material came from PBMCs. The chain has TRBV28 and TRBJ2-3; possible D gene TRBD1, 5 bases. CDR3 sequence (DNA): TGTGCCAGCAGGGACATTAGCACAGATACGCAGTATTTT. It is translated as CASRDISTDTQYF.